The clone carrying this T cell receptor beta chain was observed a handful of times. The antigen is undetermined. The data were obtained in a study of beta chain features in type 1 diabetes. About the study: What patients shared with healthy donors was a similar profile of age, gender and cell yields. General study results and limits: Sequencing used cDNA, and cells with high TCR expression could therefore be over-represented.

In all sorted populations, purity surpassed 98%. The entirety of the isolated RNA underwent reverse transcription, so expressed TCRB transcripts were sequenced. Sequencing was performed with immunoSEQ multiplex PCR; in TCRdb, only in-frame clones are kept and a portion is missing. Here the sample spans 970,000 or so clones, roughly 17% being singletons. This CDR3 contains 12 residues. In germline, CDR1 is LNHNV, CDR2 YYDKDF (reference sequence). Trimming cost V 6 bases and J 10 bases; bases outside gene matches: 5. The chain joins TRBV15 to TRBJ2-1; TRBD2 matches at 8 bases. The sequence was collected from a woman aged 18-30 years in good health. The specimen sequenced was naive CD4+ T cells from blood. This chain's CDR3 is CATRSIAGEQFF. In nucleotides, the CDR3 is TGTGCCACCAGGAGTATAGCGGGGGAGCAGTTCTTC.